These 29 T cell receptor beta chains came from one sample sequenced in a study of response to subunit inactivated influenza vaccine. In TCRdb, the RT-PCR reads were re-called with MiXCR into one record per CDR3 protein. Found here are hundreds of thousands of distinct CDR3 sequences, around 11% of them singletons; the top ten hold 11%. The data were also submitted as part of a second study, on T cells expressing NK-cell markers. Per that paper: 5'RACE template switching built TCR beta cDNA with unique molecular identifiers.

Sample: PBMCs from blood, taken on the day of vaccination. These receptors were collected from a man aged 45-65 years who received an inactivated influenza vaccine.

The chain uses TRBV7-9 and TRBJ2-7, with D maybe TRBD1 (5 bases). This CDR3 region has 13 residues. Trimming removed 5 bases from V and 2 bases from J, with 10 bases in between. In germline, CDR1 is SEHNR, CDR2 FQNEAQ (reference sequence). The CDR3 DNA is TGTGCCAGCAGCCCGGACACAGCCTACGAGCAGTACTTC. It translates to CASSPDTAYEQYF. The entire variable domain, with the rest obtained from reference TRBV7-9 and TRBJ2-7, is as follows: DTGVSQNPRHKITKRGQNVTFRCDPISEHNRLYWYRQTLGQGPEFLTYFQNEAQLEKSRLLSDRFSAERPKGSFSTLEIQRTEQGDSAMYLCASSPDTAYEQYFGPGTRLTVT.

This clonotype was counted ten times or more. The chain recombines TRBV2 with TRBJ2-2; a weak D match, TRBD2 (5 bases). The CDR3 sequence is 14 residues long. CDR1 and CDR2 (germline): SNHLY, FYNNEI. V was pared by 7 bases and J by 4 bases, with 13 bases between. The CDR3 nucleotides read TGTGCCAGCAAGCGGCTAGCTAGCACCGGGGAGCTGTTTTTT. Translated, it gives CASKRLASTGELFF. The complete variable domain, with remaining parts taken from reference TRBV2 and TRBJ2-2, reads EPEVTQTPSHQVTQMGQEVILRCVPISNHLYFYWYRQILGQKVEFLVSFYNNEISEKSEIFDDQFSVERPDGSNFTLKIRSTKLEDSAMYFCASKRLASTGELFFGEGSRLTVL.

This clonotype turned up a few times. The rearrangement joins TRBV11-2 to TRBJ1-2; unclear D gene. Germline CDR1 SGHAT, CDR2 FQNNGV. This CDR3 has 15 residues. V was cut by 0 bases and J by 8 bases, with 16 bases left in between. The DNA for the CDR3 is TGTGCCAGCAGCTTAGAATTCAAAGCCTCGGGCGGCTACACCTTC. This codes for CASSLEFKASGGYTF.

The chain combines TRBV5-1 with TRBJ2-1; 10 nucleotides line up with TRBD1. Germline CDR1 SGHRS, CDR2 YFSETQ. The V and J ends lost 4 bases and 8 bases, in that order; junction bases with no gene match: 12. This CDR3 has 16 amino acids. The CDR3: CASSKTGTGDYDEQFF. In nucleotides, the CDR3 is TGCGCCAGCAGCAAAACCGGGACAGGGGACTATGATGAGCAGTTCTTC.

The chain links TRBV2 to TRBJ2-7; 10 positions agree with TRBD2. CDR1 and CDR2 from the germline V gene are SNHLY and FYNNEI. The CDR3 spans 13 residues. The trim removed 7 bases at V and 0 bases at J, leaving 0 bases unmatched. The CDR3 DNA follows: TGTGCCAGCACTAGCGGGGGCTCCTACGAGCAGTACTTC. Amino acid sequence: CASTSGGSYEQYF.

This rearrangement joins TRBV9 to TRBJ2-1, with D hard to call. The V gene lost 4 bases and the J gene lost 9 bases, with 8 bases spanning the gap. CDR3 size: 11 residues. Germline loops: CDR1 SGDLS, CDR2 YYNGEE. CDR3 in amino acids: CASSHLSEQFF. CDR3 DNA sequence: TGTGCCAGCAGCCACCTTAGTGAGCAGTTCTTC.

This clonotype was seen a few times. V usage is TRBV29-1 and J usage is TRBJ2-7; possibly TRBD1 for D (6 bases). Germline V CDR1 and CDR2: SQVTM, ANQGSEA. The CDR3 is 13 amino acids. Trimming removed 4 bases at V and 0 bases at J, with 10 bases between. The CDR3 sequence is CSVAGTLSYEQYF. Written as DNA, the CDR3 is TGCAGCGTTGCCGGGACACTCTCCTACGAGCAGTACTTC.

This clonotype was seen more than once but under ten times. V usage is TRBV6-2 or TRBV6-3 and J usage is TRBJ1-5; unclear D gene. Germline V lookup: CDR1 MNHEY, CDR2 SVGEGT. V gave up 7 bases and J gave up 4 bases, with 11 bases separating them. The CDR3 totals 13 residues. In nucleotides, the CDR3 is TGTGCCAGCACTAAGGGTACAAATCAGCCCCAGCATTTT. Protein: CASTKGTNQPQHF.

This chain joins TRBV7-9 and TRBJ2-2; 10 bases align to TRBD2. V gave up 5 bases and J gave up 0 bases; unmatched junction bases: 6. Germline assignment: CDR1 SEHNR and CDR2 FQNEAQ (reference sequence). The CDR3 has 17 amino acids. CDR3 in amino acids: CASSLSSGRPNTGELFF. CDR3 in DNA: TGTGCCAGCAGCCTCAGTAGCGGGAGGCCGAACACCGGGGAGCTGTTTTTT.

Only a few counts were recorded for this clonotype. The chain combines TRBV7-9 with TRBJ1-4; 9 nucleotides align to TRBD1. The CDR3 covers 15 residues. Losses at the gene ends were 5 bases for V and 6 bases for J; bases not matched to a gene: 7. CDR1 is SEHNR, CDR2 FQNEAQ, per germline (reference sequence). This CDR3 reads CASSASRDRDEKLFF. CDR3 DNA: TGTGCCAGCAGCGCGTCCCGGGACAGGGATGAAAAACTGTTTTTT.

This clonotype was detected ten times or more. The rearrangement links TRBV10-3 to TRBJ1-6; no reliable D call. This CDR3 region has 16 residues. The germline gives CDR1 ENHRY, CDR2 SYGVKD. V was shortened by 4 bases and J by 2 bases, with 12 bases between the two germline ends. In DNA form, the CDR3 reads TGTGCCATCAGTGGCGGTGGGTTTGCCTATAATTCACCCCTCCACTTT. Its translation: CAISGGGFAYNSPLHF.

This clonotype occurred a few times. V is TRBV20-1 and J is TRBJ1-5, with TRBD1 as a possible D gene (6 bases). The V gene's germline CDR1 is DFQATT and CDR2 SNEGSKA (reference sequence). This CDR3 spans 14 amino acids. Trimming took off 5 bases at V and 8 bases at J, with 19 bases between the two ends. In DNA, the CDR3 is TGCAGTGCTCCACAGACAGGCCCTAATGAGCCCCAGCATTTT. Protein: CSAPQTGPNEPQHF.

The V and J genes are TRBV20-1 and TRBJ2-5; D gene uncertain. This CDR3 region has 14 residues. V was clipped by 3 bases and J by 0 bases, with 11 bases between them. Germline V gene lookup returns CDR1 DFQATT and CDR2 SNEGSKA (reference sequence). CDR3 nucleotide sequence: TGCAGTGCTAGTTTTAGTGGCGACCAAGAGACCCAGTACTTC. It is translated as CSASFSGDQETQYF.

The CDR3 region is CASRPSGAQYEQYF. The CDR3 DNA sequence: TGTGCCAGCAGACCGTCCGGGGCTCAATACGAGCAGTACTTC. V is TRBV11-2 and J is TRBJ2-7; TRBD1 or TRBD2 may be the D gene (5 bases each). The CDR3 contains 14 residues. Germline values: CDR1 SGHAT, CDR2 FQNNGV. V lost 6 bases and J 4 bases, leaving 16 bases between the germline ends.

The chain carries TRBV15 and TRBJ2-1, with D perhaps TRBD1 (6 bases). V lost 4 bases and J lost 1, with 17 bases in between. The CDR3 spans 17 residues. Per germline, CDR1 LNHNV and CDR2 YYDKDF (reference sequence). Here the CDR3 DNA reads TGTGCCACCAGCAATGAAGGGGGTTTAGGATCCTACAATGAGCAGTTCTTC. It encodes CATSNEGGLGSYNEQFF.

The CDR3 DNA sequence: TGTGCCAGTAAGACAGGACCGAACACTGAAGCTTTCTTT. Its translation: CASKTGPNTEAFF. This chain joins TRBV10-3 and TRBJ1-1; D is possibly TRBD1 (6 bases). Germline assignment: CDR1 ENHRY and CDR2 SYGVKD. This CDR3 contains 13 residues. The V end lost 10 bases, the J end lost 1 base, and 13 bases lay between the germline ends.

In this sample, this clonotype turned up a few times. The genes are TRBV28 and TRBJ1-2, with TRBD1 identical over 8 bases. CDR3 length equals 13 residues. The junction had 7 bases not matched to a gene; V was cut back by 5 bases and J by 8 bases. CDR1 is MDHEN and CDR2 is SYDVKM in the germline V gene. The CDR3: CASSPWTGRGYTF. The CDR3 coding sequence is TGTGCCAGCAGTCCCTGGACAGGGAGAGGCTACACCTTC.

The chain carries TRBV12-3 or TRBV12-4 and TRBJ2-2; D may be TRBD1 or TRBD2 (5 bases each). This CDR3 is 18 amino acids long. V was cut by 10 bases and J by 4 bases, with 28 bases left in between. This chain's CDR3 is CATPGSPNTGSPTGELFF. CDR3 DNA sequence: TGTGCCACCCCGGGATCCCCCAATACAGGTTCCCCCACCGGGGAGCTGTTTTTT.

The J gene is TRBJ2-4, the V gene TRBV20-1; D unresolved. Germline V gene data show CDR1 as DFQATT and CDR2 as SNEGSKA (reference sequence). The CDR3 has 16 residues. V was clipped by 3 bases and J by 0 bases, with 15 bases between them. The DNA of the CDR3 is TGCAGTGCTAGCCCACCCACCGCGCTAGCCAAAAACATTCAGTACTTC. Translation gives CSASPPTALAKNIQYF.

The rearrangement links TRBV5-1 to TRBJ1-2; D is perhaps TRBD1 (6 bases). Germline V CDR1 and CDR2: SGHRS, YFSETQ. Deletions cut 4 bases from V and 3 bases from J, with 13 bases between. The CDR3 covers 14 residues. Here the CDR3 DNA reads TGCGCCAGCAGCAGCGGGCAGGGGTACTATGGCTACACCTTC. Its translation: CASSSGQGYYGYTF.

This clonotype was counted a few times. V is TRBV3-1 and J is TRBJ1-6, with D uncertain. This CDR3 has 18 residues. Trimming shortened V by 3 bases and J by 7 bases, and 22 bases separated the two germline ends. Germline assignment: CDR1 LGHDT and CDR2 YNNKEL (reference sequence). CDR3 amino acids: CASSHLRGAFPNNSPLHF. The CDR3 DNA is TGTGCCAGCAGCCATCTCCGGGGAGCTTTTCCTAACAATTCACCCCTCCACTTT.

This CDR3 reads CASRRQGLYTDTQYF. Written as DNA, the CDR3 is TGTGCCAGCAGGCGACAGGGGCTATACACAGATACGCAGTATTTT. The gene calls are TRBV2 and TRBJ2-3, with TRBD1 identical over 8 bases. The CDR3 extends over 15 amino acids. V trimming: 6 bases; J trimming: 2 bases; junction bases outside the gene matches: 7. CDR1 and CDR2 (germline): SNHLY, FYNNEI. The whole variable domain, remainder taken from reference TRBV2 and TRBJ2-3, is EPEVTQTPSHQVTQMGQEVILRCVPISNHLYFYWYRQILGQKVEFLVSFYNNEISEKSEIFDDQFSVERPDGSNFTLKIRSTKLEDSAMYFCASRRQGLYTDTQYFGPGTRLTVL.

The V and J genes are TRBV7-2 and TRBJ2-2; D is undetermined. The V end was cut by 4 bases, the J end by 3 bases, with 12 bases between. The CDR3 spans 15 residues. CDR1 SGHTA and CDR2 FQGNSA come from the germline V gene. The CDR3 protein is CASSSRWSHTGELFF. Here the CDR3 DNA reads TGTGCCAGCAGCTCCAGGTGGAGTCACACCGGGGAGCTGTTTTTT.

This clonotype was observed at least ten times. This chain connects TRBV4-3 to TRBJ2-6; unclear D gene. V lost 4 bases and J lost 9, with 10 bases in between. CDR3 length: 13 amino acids. The germline V gene has CDR1 LGHNA and CDR2 YSLEER. CDR3 sequence (DNA): TGCGCCAGCAGCCGAGGACCCGGCAACGTCCTGACTTTC. Translated: CASSRGPGNVLTF.

The chain couples TRBV7-2 to TRBJ2-1, with TRBD1 as a possible D gene (6 bases). This CDR3 spans 15 amino acids. CDR1 is SGHTA and CDR2 is FQGNSA in the germline V gene. Trimming cost V 4 bases and J 8 bases, with 18 bases left between them. DNA for the CDR3: TGTGCCAGCAGCTCACAGGGATATTACAATTATGAGCAGTTCTTC. Residues: CASSSQGYYNYEQFF.

The chain recombines TRBV7-9 with TRBJ2-1; no clear D gene. This CDR3 comprises 14 residues. V lost 2 bases to trimming and J lost 0 bases, with 5 bases between them. The V gene's germline CDR1 is SEHNR and CDR2 FQNEAQ (reference sequence). The CDR3 DNA sequence: TGTGCCAGCAGCTTAAGTGTCTCCTACAATGAGCAGTTCTTC. As protein: CASSLSVSYNEQFF.

A few counts support this clonotype. The J gene is TRBJ2-1, the V gene TRBV25-1; 7 nucleotides line up with TRBD1. The CDR3 contains 16 residues. CDR1 MGHDK and CDR2 SYGVNS come from the germline V gene. The ends lost 4 bases at V and 4 bases at J; junction bases unmatched: 10. The CDR3 DNA reads as TGTGCCAGCAGTGCCTCGGCAGGGGGTAATTACAATGAGCAGTTCTTC. Protein: CASSASAGGNYNEQFF. Full variable domain (remainder filled in from reference TRBV25-1 and TRBJ2-1): EADIYQTPRYLVIGTGKKITLECSQTMGHDKMYWYQQDPGMELHLIHYSYGVNSTEKGDLSSESTVSRIRTEHFPLTLESARPSHTSQYLCASSASAGGNYNEQFFGPGTRLTVL.

This clonotype was counted once. J is TRBJ2-7 and V is TRBV28; D remains ambiguous. Germline V gene lookup returns CDR1 MDHEN and CDR2 SYDVKM. The CDR3 length is 14 residues. Deletions cut 5 bases from V and 2 bases from J, with 13 bases between. This chain's CDR3 is CASSPRVKTYEQYF. The CDR3 nucleotides read TGTGCCAGCAGTCCCCGTGTGAAAACCTACGAGCAGTACTTC.

V and J are TRBV18 and TRBJ2-1; 11 nucleotides line up with TRBD2. The CDR3 is 17 residues long. Unmatched junction bases numbered 14, after V lost 4 bases and J lost 9 bases. The germline gives CDR1 KGHSH, CDR2 LQKENI. The CDR3 protein is CASSLSTSLAGAGEQFF. The DNA for the CDR3 is TGTGCCAGCTCACTCTCCACTTCACTAGCGGGAGCGGGTGAGCAGTTCTTC.